This T cell receptor beta chain appears in the sequencing data of a study of monozygotic twins with inflammatory bowel disease. Findings and caveats of the study: Other individuals had fewer clonotypes in common with IBD patients than with healthy twins, especially with disease activity.

Comments on this clonotype: Its antigen is unknown.

cDNA was produced in eight separate reactions per sample. TCRdb re-called the 5' RACE reads, yielding one record per CDR3 amino acid sequence without DNA. The listing records fewer than 200,000 distinct CDR3 sequences. The CDR3 runs 15 residues. Per germline, CDR1 SSHAT and CDR2 FNYEAQ (reference sequence). V gene TRBV7-7 combines with J gene TRBJ2-5; the D gene TCRdb calls, TRBD1, cannot be checked with no DNA. Sequences were obtained from blood. This TCR came from a human donor with ulcerative colitis or Crohn's disease, or a healthy co-twin of an affected twin (not recorded which). CDR3: CASSLALAGEETQYF.